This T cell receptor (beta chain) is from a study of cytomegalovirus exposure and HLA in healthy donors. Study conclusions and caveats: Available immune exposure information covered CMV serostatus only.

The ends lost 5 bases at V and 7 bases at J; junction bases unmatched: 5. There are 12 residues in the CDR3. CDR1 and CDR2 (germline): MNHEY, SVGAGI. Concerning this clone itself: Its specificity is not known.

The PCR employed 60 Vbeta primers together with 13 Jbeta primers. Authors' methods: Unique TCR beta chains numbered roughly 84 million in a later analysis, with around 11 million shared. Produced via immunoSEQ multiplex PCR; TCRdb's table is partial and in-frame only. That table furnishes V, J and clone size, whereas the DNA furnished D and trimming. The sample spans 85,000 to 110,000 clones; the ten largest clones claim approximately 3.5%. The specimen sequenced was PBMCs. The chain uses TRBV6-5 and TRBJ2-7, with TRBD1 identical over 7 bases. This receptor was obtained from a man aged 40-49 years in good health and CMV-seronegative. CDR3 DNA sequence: TGTGCCAGCAGTAAAGGGGGCGGGGAGCAGTACTTC. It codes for CASSKGGGEQYF.